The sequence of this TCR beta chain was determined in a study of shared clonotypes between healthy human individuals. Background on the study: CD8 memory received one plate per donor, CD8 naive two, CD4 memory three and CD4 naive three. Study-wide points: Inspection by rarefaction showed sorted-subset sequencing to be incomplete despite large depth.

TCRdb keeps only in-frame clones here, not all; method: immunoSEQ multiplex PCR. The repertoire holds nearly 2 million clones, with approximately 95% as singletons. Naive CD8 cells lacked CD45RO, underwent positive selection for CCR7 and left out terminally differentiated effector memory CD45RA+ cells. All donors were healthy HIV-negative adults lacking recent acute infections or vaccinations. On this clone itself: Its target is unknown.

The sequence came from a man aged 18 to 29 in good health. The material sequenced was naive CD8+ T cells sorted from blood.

The CDR3 spells CASSLGASGFYEQYF. The CDR3 nucleotides read TGTGCCAGCAGCTTAGGAGCCAGCGGATTCTACGAGCAGTACTTC. This chain joins TRBV7-2 and TRBJ2-7; D may be TRBD2 (5 bases). V lost 1 base to trimming and J lost 3 bases, with 13 bases between them. The germline V gene has CDR1 SGHTA and CDR2 FQGNSA. The length of the CDR3 is 15 residues.